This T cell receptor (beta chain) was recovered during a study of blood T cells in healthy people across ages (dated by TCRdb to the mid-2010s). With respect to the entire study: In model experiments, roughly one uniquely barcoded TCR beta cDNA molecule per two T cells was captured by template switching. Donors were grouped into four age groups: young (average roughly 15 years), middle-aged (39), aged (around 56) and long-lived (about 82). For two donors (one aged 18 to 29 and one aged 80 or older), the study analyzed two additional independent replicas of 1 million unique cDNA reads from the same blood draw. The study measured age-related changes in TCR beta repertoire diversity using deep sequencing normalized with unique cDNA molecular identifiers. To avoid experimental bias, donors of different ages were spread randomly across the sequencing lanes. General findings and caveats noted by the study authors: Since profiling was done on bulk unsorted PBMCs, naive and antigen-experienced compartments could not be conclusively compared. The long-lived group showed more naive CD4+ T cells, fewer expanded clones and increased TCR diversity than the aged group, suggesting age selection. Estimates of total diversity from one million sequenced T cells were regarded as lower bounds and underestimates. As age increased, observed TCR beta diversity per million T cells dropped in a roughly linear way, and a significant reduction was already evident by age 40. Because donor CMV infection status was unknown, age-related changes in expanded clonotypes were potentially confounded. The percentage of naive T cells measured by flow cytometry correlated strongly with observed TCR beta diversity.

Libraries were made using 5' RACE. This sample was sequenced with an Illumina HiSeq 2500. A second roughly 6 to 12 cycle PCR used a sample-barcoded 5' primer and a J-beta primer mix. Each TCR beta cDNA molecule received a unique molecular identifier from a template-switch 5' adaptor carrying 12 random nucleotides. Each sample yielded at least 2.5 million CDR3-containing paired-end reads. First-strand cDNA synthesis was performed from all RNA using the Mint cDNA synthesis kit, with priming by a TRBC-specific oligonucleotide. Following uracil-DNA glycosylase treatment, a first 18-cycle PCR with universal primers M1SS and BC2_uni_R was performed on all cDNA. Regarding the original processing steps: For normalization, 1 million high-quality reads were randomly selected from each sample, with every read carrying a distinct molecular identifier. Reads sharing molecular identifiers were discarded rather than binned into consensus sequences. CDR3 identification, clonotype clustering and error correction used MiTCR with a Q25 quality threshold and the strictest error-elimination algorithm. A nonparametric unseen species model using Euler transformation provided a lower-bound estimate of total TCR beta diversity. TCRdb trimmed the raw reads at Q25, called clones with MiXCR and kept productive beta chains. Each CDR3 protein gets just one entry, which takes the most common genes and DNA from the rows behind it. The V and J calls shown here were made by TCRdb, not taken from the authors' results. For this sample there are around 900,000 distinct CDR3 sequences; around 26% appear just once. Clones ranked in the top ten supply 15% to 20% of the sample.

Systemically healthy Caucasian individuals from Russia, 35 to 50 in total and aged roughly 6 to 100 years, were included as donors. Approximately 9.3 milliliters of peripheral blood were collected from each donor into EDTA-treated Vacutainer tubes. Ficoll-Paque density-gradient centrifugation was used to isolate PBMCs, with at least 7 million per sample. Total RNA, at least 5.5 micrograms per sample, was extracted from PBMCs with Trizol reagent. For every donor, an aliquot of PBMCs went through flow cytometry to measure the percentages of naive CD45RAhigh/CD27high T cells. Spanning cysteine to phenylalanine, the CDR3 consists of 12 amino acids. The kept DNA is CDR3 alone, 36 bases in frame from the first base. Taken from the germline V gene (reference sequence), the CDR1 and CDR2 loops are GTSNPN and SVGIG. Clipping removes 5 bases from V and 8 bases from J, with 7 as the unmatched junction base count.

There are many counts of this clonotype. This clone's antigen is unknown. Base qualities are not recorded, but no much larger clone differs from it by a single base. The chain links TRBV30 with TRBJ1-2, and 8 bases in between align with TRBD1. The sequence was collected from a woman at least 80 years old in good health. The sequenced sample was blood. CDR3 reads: CAWGGQGRGYTF. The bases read TGTGCCTGGGGAGGACAGGGTCGGGGCTACACCTTC.